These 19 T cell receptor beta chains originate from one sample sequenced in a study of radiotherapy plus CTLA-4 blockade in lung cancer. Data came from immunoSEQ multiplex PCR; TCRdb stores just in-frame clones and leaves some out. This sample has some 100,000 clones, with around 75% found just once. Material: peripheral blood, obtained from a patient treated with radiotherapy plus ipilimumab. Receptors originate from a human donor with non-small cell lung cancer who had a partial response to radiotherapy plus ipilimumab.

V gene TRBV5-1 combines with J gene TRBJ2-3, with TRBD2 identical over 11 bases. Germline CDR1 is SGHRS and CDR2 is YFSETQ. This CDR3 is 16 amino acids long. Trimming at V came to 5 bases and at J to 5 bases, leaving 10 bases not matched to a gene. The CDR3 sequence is CASSRVAGGHGDTQYF. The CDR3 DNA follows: TGCGCCAGCAGTAGGGTAGCGGGAGGGCATGGAGATACGCAGTATTTT.

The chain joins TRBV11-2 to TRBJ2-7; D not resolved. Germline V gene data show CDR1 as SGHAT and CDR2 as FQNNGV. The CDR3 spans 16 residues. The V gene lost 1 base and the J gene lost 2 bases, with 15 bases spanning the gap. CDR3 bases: TGTGCCAGCAGCTTAGGTTGGGCACCCCCCACCTACGAGCAGTACTTC. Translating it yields CASSLGWAPPTYEQYF.

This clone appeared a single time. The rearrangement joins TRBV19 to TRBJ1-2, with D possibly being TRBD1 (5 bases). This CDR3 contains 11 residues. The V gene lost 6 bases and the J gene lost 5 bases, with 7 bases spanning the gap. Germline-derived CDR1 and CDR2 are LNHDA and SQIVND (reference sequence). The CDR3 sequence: CASRTVYGYTF. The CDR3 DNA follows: TGTGCCAGTAGGACAGTATATGGCTACACCTTC.

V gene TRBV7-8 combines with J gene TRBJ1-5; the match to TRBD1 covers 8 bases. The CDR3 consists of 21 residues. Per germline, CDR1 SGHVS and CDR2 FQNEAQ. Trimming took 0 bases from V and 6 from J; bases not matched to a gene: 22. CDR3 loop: CASSLARPDYTGGRGGQPQHF. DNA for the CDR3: TGTGCCAGCAGCTTAGCGCGTCCTGACTACACAGGGGGAAGGGGCGGTCAGCCCCAGCATTTT.

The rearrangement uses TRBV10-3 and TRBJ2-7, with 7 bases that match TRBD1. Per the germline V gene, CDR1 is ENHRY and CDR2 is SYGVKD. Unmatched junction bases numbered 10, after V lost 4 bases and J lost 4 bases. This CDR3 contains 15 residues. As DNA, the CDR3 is TGTGCCATCAGTGGACATAAAAGGGACAGTTACGAGCAGTACTTC. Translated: CAISGHKRDSYEQYF.

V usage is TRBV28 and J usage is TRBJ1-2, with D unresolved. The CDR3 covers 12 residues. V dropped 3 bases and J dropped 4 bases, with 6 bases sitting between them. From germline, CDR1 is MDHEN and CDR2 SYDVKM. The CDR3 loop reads CASSFRAYGYTF. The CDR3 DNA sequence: TGTGCCAGCAGTTTCCGCGCCTATGGCTACACCTTC.

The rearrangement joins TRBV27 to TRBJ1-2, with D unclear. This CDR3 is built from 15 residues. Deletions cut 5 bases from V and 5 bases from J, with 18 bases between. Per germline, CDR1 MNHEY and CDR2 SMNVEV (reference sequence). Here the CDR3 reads CASSLRGVESYGYTF. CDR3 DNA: TGTGCCAGCAGTCTCCGGGGTGTTGAGAGTTATGGCTACACCTTC.

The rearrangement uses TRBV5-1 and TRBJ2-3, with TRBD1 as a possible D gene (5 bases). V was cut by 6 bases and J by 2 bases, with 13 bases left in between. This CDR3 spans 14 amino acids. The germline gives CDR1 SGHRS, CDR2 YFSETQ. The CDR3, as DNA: TGCGCCAGCATCGCTGACAGCCACACAGATACGCAGTATTTT. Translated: CASIADSHTDTQYF.

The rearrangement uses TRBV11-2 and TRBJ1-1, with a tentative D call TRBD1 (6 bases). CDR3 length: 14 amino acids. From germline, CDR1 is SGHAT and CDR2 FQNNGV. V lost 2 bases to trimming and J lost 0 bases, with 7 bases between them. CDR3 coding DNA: TGTGCCAGCAGCTTATACAGGGTGAACACTGAAGCTTTCTTT. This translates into CASSLYRVNTEAFF. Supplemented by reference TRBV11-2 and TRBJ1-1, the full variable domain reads EAGVAQSPRYKIIEKRQSVAFWCNPISGHATLYWYQQILGQGPKLLIQFQNNGVVDDSQLPKDRFSAERLKGVDSTLKIQPAKLEDSAVYLCASSLYRVNTEAFFGQGTRLTVV.

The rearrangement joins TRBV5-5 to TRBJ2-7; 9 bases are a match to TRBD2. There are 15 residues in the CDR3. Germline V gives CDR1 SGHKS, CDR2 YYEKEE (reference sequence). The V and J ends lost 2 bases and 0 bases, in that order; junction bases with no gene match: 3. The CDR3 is CASSLAGGLSYEQYF. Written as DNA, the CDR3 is TGTGCCAGCAGCTTAGCGGGAGGCCTCTCCTACGAGCAGTACTTC.

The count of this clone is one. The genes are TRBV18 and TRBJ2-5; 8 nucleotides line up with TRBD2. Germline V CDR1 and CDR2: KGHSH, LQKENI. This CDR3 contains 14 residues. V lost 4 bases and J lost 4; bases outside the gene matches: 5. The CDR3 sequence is CASSRLASLETQYF. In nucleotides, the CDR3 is TGTGCCAGCTCACGACTAGCGTCTTTAGAGACCCAGTACTTC.

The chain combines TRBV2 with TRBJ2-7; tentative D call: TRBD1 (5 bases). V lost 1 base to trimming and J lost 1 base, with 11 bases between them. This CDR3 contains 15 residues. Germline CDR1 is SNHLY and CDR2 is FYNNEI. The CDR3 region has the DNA TGTGCCAGCAGTGAAGGTCGGACACCTTCCTACGAGCAGTACGTC. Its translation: CASSEGRTPSYEQYV.

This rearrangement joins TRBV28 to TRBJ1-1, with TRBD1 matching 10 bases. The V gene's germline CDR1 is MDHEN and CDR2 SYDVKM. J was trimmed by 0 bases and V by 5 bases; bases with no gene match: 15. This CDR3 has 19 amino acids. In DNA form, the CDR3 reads TGTGCCAGCAGTCTGGCCGGGACAGGGGAATGGAAAGTGAACACTGAAGCTTTCTTT. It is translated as CASSLAGTGEWKVNTEAFF.

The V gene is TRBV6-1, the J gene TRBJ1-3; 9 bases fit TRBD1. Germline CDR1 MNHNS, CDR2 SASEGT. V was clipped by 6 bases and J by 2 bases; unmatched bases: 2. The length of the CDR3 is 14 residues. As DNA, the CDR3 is TGTGCCAGCAGCTGGGACAGGGCTGGAAACACCATATATTTT. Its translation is CASSWDRAGNTIYF.

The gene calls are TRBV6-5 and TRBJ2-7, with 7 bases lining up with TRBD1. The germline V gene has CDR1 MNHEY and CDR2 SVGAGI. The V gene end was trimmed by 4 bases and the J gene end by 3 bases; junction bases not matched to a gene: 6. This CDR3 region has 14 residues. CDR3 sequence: CASSFRDRNYEQYF. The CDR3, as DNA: TGTGCCAGCAGTTTCCGGGACAGAAACTACGAGCAGTACTTC.

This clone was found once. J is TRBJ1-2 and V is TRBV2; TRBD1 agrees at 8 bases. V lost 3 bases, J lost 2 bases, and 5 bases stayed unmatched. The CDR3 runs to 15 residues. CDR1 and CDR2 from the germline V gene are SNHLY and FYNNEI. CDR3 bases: TGTGCCAGCAGTGAGCGACAGGGGCTCAACTATGGCTACACCTTC. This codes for CASSERQGLNYGYTF. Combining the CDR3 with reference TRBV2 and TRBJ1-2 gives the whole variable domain EPEVTQTPSHQVTQMGQEVILRCVPISNHLYFYWYRQILGQKVEFLVSFYNNEISEKSEIFDDQFSVERPDGSNFTLKIRSTKLEDSAMYFCASSERQGLNYGYTFGSGTRLTVV.

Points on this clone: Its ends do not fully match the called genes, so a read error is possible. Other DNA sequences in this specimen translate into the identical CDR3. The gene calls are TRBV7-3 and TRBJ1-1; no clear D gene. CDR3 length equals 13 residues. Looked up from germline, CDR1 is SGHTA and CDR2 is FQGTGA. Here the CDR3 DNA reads TGCGCCAGCAGCTTAACGAGGAACACTGAAGCTTTCTTT. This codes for CASSLTRNTEAFF.

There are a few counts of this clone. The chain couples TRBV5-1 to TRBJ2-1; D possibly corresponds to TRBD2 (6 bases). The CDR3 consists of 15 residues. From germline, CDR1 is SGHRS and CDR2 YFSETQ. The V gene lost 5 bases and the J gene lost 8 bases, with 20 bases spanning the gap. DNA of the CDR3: TGCGCCAGCAGGCGGGGAGACGGGAGCGTCTATGAGCAGTTCTTC. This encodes CASRRGDGSVYEQFF.

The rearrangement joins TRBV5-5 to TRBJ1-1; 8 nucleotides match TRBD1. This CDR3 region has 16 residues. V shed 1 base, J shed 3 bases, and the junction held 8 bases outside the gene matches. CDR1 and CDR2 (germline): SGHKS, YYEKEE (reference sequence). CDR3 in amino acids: CASSLNGRGRDTEAFF. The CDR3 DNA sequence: TGTGCCAGCAGCTTGAATGGCAGGGGGCGCGACACTGAAGCTTTCTTT.